This T cell receptor (beta chain) is from a study of T cell responses to AZD1222 COVID-19 vaccine. Method: immunoSEQ multiplex PCR; TCRdb's copy keeps in-frame clones and lacks some. The top ten hold roughly 1.4% of the sample, which has 95,000 to 100,000 clones, just over 85% seen once. CDR1 and CDR2 from the germline V gene are SGHTA and FQGNSA. The CDR3 runs to 16 residues. Deletions cut 5 bases from V and 7 bases from J, with 18 bases between. The chain links TRBV7-2 to TRBJ1-6; tentative D call: TRBD1 (5 bases). The TCR was taken from an adult in good health. The sequences come from peripheral blood, collected on day 0 of AZD1222 vaccination. The DNA for the CDR3 is TGTGCCAGCAGCCCCCGACGGGGCGGTTCAAATTCACCCCTCCACTTT. Its translation: CASSPRRGGSNSPLHF.